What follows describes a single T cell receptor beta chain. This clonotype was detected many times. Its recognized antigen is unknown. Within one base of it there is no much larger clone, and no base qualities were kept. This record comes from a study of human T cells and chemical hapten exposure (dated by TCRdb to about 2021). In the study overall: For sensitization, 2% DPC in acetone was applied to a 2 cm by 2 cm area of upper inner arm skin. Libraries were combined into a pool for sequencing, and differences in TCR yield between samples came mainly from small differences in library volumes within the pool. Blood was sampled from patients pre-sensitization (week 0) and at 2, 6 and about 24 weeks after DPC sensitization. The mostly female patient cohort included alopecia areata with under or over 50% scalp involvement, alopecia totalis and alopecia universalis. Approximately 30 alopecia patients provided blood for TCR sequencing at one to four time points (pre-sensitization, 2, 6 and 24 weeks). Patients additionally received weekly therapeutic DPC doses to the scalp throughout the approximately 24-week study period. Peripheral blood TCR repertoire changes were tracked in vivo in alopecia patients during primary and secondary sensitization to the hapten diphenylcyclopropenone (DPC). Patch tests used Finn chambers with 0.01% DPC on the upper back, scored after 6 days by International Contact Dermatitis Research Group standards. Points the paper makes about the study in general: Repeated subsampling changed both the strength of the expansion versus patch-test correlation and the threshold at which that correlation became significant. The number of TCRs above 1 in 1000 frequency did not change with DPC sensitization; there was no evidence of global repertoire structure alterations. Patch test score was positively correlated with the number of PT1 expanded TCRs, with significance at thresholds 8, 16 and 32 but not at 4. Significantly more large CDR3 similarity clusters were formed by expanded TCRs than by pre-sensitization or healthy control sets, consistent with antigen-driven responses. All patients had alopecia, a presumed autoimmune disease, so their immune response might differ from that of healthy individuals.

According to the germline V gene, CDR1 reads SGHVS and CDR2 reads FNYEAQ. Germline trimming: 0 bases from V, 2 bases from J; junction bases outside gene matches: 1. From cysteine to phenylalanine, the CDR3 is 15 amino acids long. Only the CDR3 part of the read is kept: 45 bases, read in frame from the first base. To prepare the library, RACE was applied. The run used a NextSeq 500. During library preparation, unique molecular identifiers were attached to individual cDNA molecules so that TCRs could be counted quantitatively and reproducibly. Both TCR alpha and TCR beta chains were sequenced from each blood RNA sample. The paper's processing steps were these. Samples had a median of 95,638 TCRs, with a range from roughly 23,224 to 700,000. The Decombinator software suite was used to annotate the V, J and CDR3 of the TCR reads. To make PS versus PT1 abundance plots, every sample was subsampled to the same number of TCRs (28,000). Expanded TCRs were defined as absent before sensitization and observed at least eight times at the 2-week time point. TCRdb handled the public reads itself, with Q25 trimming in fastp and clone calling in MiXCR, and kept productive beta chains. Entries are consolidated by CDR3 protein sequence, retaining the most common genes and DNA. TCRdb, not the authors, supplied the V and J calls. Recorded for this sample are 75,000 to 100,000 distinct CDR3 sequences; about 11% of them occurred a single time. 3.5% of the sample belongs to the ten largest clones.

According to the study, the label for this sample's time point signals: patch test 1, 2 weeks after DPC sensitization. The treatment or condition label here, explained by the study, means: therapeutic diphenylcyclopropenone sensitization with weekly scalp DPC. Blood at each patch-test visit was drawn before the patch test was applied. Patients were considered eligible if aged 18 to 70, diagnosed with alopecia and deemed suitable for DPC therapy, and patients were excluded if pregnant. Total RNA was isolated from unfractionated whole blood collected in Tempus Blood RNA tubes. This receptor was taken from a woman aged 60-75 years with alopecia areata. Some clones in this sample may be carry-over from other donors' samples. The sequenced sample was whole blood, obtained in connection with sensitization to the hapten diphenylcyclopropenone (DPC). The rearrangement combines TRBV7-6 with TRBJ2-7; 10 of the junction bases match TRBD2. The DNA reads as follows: TGTGCCAGCAGCTTAGCTCTAGCGGGGGCCTACGAGCAGTACTTC. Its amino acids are CASSLALAGAYEQYF.